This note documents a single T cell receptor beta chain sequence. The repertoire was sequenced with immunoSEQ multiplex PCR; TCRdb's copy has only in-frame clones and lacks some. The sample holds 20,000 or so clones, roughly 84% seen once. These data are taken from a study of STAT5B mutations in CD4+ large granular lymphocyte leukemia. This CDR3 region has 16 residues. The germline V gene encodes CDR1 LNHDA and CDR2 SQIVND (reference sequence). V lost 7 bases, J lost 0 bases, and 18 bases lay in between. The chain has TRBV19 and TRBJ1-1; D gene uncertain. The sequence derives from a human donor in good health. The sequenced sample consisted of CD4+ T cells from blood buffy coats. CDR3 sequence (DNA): TGTGCCAGTAACACATACCCGGGCCCCATGAACACTGAAGCTTTCTTT. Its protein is CASNTYPGPMNTEAFF.